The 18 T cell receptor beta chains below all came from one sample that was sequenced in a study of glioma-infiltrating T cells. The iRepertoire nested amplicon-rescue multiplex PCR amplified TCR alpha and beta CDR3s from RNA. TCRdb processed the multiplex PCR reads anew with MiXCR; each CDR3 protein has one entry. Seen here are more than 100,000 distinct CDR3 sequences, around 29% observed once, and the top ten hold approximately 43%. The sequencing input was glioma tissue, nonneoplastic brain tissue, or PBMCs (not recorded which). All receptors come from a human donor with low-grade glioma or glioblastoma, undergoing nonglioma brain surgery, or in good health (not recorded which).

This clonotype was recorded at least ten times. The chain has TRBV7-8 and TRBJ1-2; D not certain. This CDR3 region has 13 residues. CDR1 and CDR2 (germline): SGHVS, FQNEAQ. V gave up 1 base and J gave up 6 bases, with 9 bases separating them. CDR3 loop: CASSLVWQNGYTF. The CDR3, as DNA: TGTGCCAGCAGCTTAGTATGGCAGAATGGCTACACCTTC. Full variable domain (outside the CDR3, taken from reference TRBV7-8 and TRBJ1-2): GAGVSQSPRYKVAKRGQDVALRCDPISGHVSLFWYQQALGQGPEFLTYFQNEAQLDKSGLPSDRFFAERPEGSVSTLKIQRTQQEDSAVYLCASSLVWQNGYTFGSGTRLTVV.

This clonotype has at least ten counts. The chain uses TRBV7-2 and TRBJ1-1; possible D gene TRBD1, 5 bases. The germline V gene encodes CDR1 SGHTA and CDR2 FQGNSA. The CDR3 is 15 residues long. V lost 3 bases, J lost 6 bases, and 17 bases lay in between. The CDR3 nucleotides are TGTGCCAGCAGCTTGATGGGAACAGGTTATGCTGAAGCTTTCTTT. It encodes CASSLMGTGYAEAFF. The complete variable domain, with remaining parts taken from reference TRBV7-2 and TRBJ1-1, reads GAGVSQSPSNKVTEKGKDVELRCDPISGHTALYWYRQSLGQGLEFLIYFQGNSAPDKSGLPSDRFSAERTGGSVSTLTIQRTQQEDSAVYLCASSLMGTGYAEAFFGQGTRLTVV.

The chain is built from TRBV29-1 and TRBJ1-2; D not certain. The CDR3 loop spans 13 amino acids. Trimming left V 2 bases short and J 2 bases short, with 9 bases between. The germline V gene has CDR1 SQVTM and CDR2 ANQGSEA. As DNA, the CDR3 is TGCAGCGTTGAAAGTCCGGTAAACTATGGCTACACCTTC. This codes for CSVESPVNYGYTF.

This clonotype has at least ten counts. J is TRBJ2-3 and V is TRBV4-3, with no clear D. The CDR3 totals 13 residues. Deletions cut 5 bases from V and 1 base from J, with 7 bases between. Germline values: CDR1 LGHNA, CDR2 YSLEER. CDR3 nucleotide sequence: TGCGCCAGCAGCGTCACGGGCACAGATACGCAGTATTTT. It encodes CASSVTGTDTQYF.

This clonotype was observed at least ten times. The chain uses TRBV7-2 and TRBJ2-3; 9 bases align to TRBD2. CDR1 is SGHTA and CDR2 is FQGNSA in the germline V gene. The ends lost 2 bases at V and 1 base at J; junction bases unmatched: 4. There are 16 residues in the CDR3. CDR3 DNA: TGTGCCAGCAGCTTACGTCTAGCGGGGCGCACAGATACGCAGTATTTT. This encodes CASSLRLAGRTDTQYF.

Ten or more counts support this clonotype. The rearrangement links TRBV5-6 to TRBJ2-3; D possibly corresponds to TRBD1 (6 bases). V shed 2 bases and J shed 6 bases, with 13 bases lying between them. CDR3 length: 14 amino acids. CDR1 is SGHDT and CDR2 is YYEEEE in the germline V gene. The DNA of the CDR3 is TGTGCCAGCAGCTTTTCTGACAGGACGGATACGCAGTATTTT. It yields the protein CASSFSDRTDTQYF. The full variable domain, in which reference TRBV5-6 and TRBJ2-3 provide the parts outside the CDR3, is DAGVTQSPTHLIKTRGQQVTLRCSPKSGHDTVSWYQQALGQGPQFIFQYYEEEERQRGNFPDRFSGHQFPNYSSELNVNALLLGDSALYLCASSFSDRTDTQYFGPGTRLTVL.

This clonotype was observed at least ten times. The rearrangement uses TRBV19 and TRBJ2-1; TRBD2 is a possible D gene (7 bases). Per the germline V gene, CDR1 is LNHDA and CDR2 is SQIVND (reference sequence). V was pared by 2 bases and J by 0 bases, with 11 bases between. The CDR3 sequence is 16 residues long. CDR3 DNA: TGTGCCAGTAGTATACGGGGGGCTAGCTCCTACAATGAGCAGTTCTTC. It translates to CASSIRGASSYNEQFF.

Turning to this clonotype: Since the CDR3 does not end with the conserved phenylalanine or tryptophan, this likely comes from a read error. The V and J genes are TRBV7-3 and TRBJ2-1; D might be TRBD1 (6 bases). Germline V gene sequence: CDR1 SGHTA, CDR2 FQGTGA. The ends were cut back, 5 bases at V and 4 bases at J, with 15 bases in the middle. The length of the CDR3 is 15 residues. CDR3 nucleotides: TGTGCCAGCAGCCAAACAGGGTCCCTTTACAATGAGCAGTTCCTC. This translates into CASSQTGSLYNEQFL.

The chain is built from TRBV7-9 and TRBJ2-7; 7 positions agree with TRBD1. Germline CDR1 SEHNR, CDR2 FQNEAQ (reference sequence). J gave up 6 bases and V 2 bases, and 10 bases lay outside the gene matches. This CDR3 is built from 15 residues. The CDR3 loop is CASSLMNVRGSEQYF. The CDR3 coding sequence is TGTGCCAGCAGCTTAATGAATGTCAGGGGGAGCGAGCAGTACTTC.

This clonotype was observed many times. The CDR3 nucleotides read TGTGCCAGCAGCTTAGAGAGGGAAGAAGCTTTCTTT. Translated, it gives CASSLEREEAFF. The rearrangement uses TRBV7-2 and TRBJ1-1, with D unresolved. CDR1 is SGHTA, CDR2 FQGNSA, per germline. The CDR3 sequence is 12 residues long. Deletions cut 1 base from V and 8 bases from J, with 8 bases between. The full variable domain, in which reference TRBV7-2 and TRBJ1-1 provide the parts outside the CDR3, is GAGVSQSPSNKVTEKGKDVELRCDPISGHTALYWYRQSLGQGLEFLIYFQGNSAPDKSGLPSDRFSAERTGGSVSTLTIQRTQQEDSAVYLCASSLEREEAFFGQGTRLTVV.

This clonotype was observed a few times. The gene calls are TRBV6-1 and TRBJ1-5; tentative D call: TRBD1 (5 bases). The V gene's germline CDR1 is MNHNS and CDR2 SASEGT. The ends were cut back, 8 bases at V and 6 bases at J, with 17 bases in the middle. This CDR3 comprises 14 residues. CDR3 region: CASLGARDGQPQHF. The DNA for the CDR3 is TGTGCCAGCCTCGGGGCAAGGGACGGTCAGCCCCAGCATTTT.

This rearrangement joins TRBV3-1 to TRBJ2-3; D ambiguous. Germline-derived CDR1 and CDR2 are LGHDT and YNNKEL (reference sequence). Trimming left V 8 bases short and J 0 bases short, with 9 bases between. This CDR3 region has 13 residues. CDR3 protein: CASARASTDTQYF. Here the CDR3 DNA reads TGTGCCAGCGCCCGAGCAAGCACAGATACGCAGTATTTT.

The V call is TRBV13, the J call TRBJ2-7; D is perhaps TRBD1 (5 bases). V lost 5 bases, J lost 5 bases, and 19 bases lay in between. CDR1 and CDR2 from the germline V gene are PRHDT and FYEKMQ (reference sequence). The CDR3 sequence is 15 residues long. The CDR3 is CASSLGDSGFNEQYF. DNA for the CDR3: TGTGCCAGCAGCCTGGGTGACAGTGGATTCAACGAGCAGTACTTC.

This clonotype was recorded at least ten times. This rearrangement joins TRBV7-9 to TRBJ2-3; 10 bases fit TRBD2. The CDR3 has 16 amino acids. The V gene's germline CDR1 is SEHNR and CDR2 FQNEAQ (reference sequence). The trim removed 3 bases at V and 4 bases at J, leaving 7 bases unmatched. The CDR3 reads CASSLTSGGVPDTQYF. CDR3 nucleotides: TGTGCCAGCAGCTTGACGAGCGGGGGGGTTCCAGATACGCAGTATTTT.

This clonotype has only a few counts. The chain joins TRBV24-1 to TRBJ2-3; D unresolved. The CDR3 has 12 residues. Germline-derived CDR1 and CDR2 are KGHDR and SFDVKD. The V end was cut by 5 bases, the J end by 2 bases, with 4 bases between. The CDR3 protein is CATSGNTDTQYF. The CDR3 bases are TGTGCCACCAGTGGTAACACAGATACGCAGTATTTT.

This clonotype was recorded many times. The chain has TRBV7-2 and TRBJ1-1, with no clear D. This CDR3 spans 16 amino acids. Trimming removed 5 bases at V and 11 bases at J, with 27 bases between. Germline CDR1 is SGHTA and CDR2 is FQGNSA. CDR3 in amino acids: CASSEKDVQARVGAFF. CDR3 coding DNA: TGTGCCAGCAGCGAGAAGGACGTTCAGGCCCGAGTTGGCGCTTTCTTT.

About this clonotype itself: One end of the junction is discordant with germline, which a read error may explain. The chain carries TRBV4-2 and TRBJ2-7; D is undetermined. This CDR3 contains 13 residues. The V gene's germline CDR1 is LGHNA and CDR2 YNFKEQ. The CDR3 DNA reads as TGTGCCAGCAACCAAGTACGGGCTTACGAGCAGTACTTC. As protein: CASNQVRAYEQYF.

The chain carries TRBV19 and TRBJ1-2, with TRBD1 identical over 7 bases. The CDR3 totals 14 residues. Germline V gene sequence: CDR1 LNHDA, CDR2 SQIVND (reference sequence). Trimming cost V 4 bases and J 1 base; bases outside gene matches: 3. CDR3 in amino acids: CASSTGGNNYGYTF. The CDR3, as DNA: TGTGCCAGTAGTACAGGGGGGAATAACTATGGCTACACCTTC.